This T cell receptor beta chain was captured in a study of post-analysis software for immune sequencing data. Incorporated into the TCR beta cDNA libraries were unique molecular identifiers, which served to reduce PCR and sequencing biases. TCRdb itself ran the PCR reads through MiXCR, one entry per CDR3 protein. The table includes around 710,000 distinct CDR3 sequences, roughly 50% detected once. Regarding the study as a whole: Relative to controls, patients had a handful of TRBV segments at higher frequency, with TRBV5-6, TRBV5-1 and TRBV20-1 among these.

CDR1 is MNHEY and CDR2 is SMNVEV in the germline V gene (reference sequence). The CDR3 runs to 17 residues. The trim removed 5 bases at V and 11 bases at J, leaving 22 bases unmatched. As concerns this clonotype: The antigen is not known.

Sample: blood. J is TRBJ2-5 and V is TRBV27; 8 bases match TRBD2. This receptor was taken from a girl aged 10-17 years with multiple sclerosis. This CDR3 reads CASSVTGTRVFGNEQYF. The CDR3 region has the DNA TGTGCCAGCAGTGTTACCGGGACTAGAGTATTTGGCAATGAGCAGTACTTC.